This TCR beta chain was profiled in a study of graft-versus-host responses after intestinal transplantation. The wider study: Induction with anti-thymocyte globulin, then tacrolimus and steroids for around three years, was given to all recipients.

The V gene lost 0 bases and the J gene lost 0 bases, with 9 bases spanning the gap. Germline loops: CDR1 LNHNV, CDR2 YYDKDF (reference sequence). The length of the CDR3 is 17 residues. Sequencing used immunoSEQ multiplex PCR; TCRdb keeps in-frame clones, though not all of them. The sample shows 20,000 to 25,000 clones, almost 95% of them seen only once. Sample: PBMCs, taken around 270 days after intestinal transplant. V is TRBV15 and J is TRBJ1-6; D remains ambiguous. The source is a human patient who received an intestinal transplant, so some T cells may come from the graft donor. The CDR3 DNA follows: TGTGCCACCAGCAGAGATGCGACAAGCTCCTATAATTCACCCCTCCACTTT. This gives the protein CATSRDATSSYNSPLHF.